The next 25 T cell receptor beta chains were all read from a single sample in a study of CD8+CD57+ T cells in acquired aplastic anemia. Both TCR beta VDJ combination and CDR3 sequence profiling were carried out. Genomic DNA was the template for this profiling. TCRdb re-called the reads through MiXCR, storing one row per CDR3 protein. The data contain about 150,000 distinct CDR3 sequences, about 52% of them seen just once; the ten biggest clones take up approximately 12%. Only patients with CD8+CD57+ cell expansion on flow cytometry were chosen for sequencing. Specimen: sorted CD4+, CD8+, or CD8+CD57+ T cells (not recorded which) from PBMCs. The receptors stem from a human donor with aplastic anemia.

The chain carries TRBV15 and TRBJ2-5; TRBD2 matches 13 bases. There are 16 residues in the CDR3. With 5 bases clipped from V and 5 bases from J, the junction kept 8 bases outside the gene matches. In germline, CDR1 is LNHNV, CDR2 YYDKDF (reference sequence). In nucleotides, the CDR3 is TGTGCCACCAGCCTGCGACTAGCGGGGGGCGGTGAGACCCAGTACTTC. This codes for CATSLRLAGGGETQYF.

The chain is built from TRBV20-1 and TRBJ2-3; 7 bases align to TRBD1. The CDR3 contains 14 residues. V shed 5 bases and J 5 bases; nucleotides not matched to a gene: 10. Germline CDR1 DFQATT, CDR2 SNEGSKA (reference sequence). CDR3 coding DNA: TGCAGTGCTTTACAGGGGTTGATTGGAGATACGCAGTATTTT. Encoded protein: CSALQGLIGDTQYF.

The sample holds many counts of this clonotype. V and J are TRBV5-1 and TRBJ2-1, with TRBD2 identical over 7 bases. Germline V CDR1 and CDR2: SGHRS, YFSETQ. This CDR3 region has 15 residues. Trimming at V came to 6 bases and at J to 4 bases, leaving 10 bases not matched to a gene. CDR3 coding DNA: TGCGCCAGCAAGCAGCGGGGTTCAATATACAATGAGCAGTTCTTC. Its translation: CASKQRGSIYNEQFF.

The V and J genes are TRBV9 and TRBJ2-2; D tentatively fits TRBD1 or TRBD2 (5 bases each). V dropped 9 bases and J dropped 4 bases, with 10 bases sitting between them. CDR1 SGDLS and CDR2 YYNGEE come from the germline V gene. The CDR3 contains 12 residues. The CDR3 coding sequence is TGTGCCAACCGGGACGGCACCGGGGAGCTGTTTTTT. It specifies CANRDGTGELFF.

The J gene is TRBJ2-2, the V gene TRBV9; 9 bases line up with TRBD1. With 4 bases clipped from V and 5 bases from J, the junction kept 6 bases outside the gene matches. Per germline, CDR1 SGDLS and CDR2 YYNGEE. The CDR3 covers 15 residues. The CDR3 DNA reads as TGTGCCAGCAGCACCGGGACAGGGAGGACCGGGGAGCTGTTTTTT. Protein: CASSTGTGRTGELFF. Variable domain in full (rest from reference TRBV9 and TRBJ2-2): DSGVTQTPKHLITATGQRVTLRCSPRSGDLSVYWYQQSLDQGLQFLIQYYNGEERAKGNILERFSAQQFPDLHSELNLSSLELGDSALYFCASSTGTGRTGELFFGEGSRLTVL.

This clonotype was counted ten times or more. The chain combines TRBV7-9 with TRBJ1-1, with D hard to call. The CDR3 covers 14 residues. The V and J ends lost 5 bases and 5 bases respectively, with 15 bases between them. Germline CDR1 is SEHNR and CDR2 is FQNEAQ (reference sequence). The CDR3 DNA sequence: TGTGCCAGCAGCCCGGGAAGCCTGGGGACTGAAGCTTTCTTT. Protein: CASSPGSLGTEAFF.

Ten or more counts support this clonotype. CDR3 in amino acids: CASSLGQYNEQFF. The CDR3 region has the DNA TGTGCCAGCAGCTTGGGGCAATACAATGAGCAGTTCTTC. The chain links TRBV5-4 to TRBJ2-1; D remains unclear. V dropped 0 bases and J dropped 4 bases, with 5 bases sitting between them. CDR1 is SGHNT and CDR2 is YYREEE in the germline V gene (reference sequence). There are 13 residues in the CDR3. Together with reference TRBV5-4 and TRBJ2-1, the CDR3 gives the full variable domain: ETGVTQSPTHLIKTRGQQVTLRCSSQSGHNTVSWYQQALGQGPQFIFQYYREEENGRGNFPPRFSGLQFPNYSSELNVNALELDDSALYLCASSLGQYNEQFFGPGTRLTVL.

The genes are TRBV9 and TRBJ1-6; D gene unclear. This CDR3 comprises 15 residues. V was pared by 6 bases and J by 3 bases, with 13 bases between. CDR1 is SGDLS and CDR2 is YYNGEE in the germline V gene. This chain's CDR3 is CASTVGLNYNSPLHF. The DNA of the CDR3 is TGTGCCAGCACCGTCGGGCTAAACTATAATTCACCCCTCCACTTT.

The chain combines TRBV19 with TRBJ1-6; possibly TRBD1 for D (6 bases). CDR1 is LNHDA and CDR2 is SQIVND in the germline V gene (reference sequence). Trimming took off 7 bases at V and 6 bases at J, with 10 bases between the two ends. This CDR3 spans 13 amino acids. CDR3 nucleotide sequence: TGTGCCAGTAAACAACAGGGTAATTCACCCCTCCACTTT. Protein sequence: CASKQQGNSPLHF.

This sequence joins TRBV19 and TRBJ1-5; possible D gene TRBD1, 6 bases. V shed 9 bases and J shed 3 bases, with 15 bases lying between them. This CDR3 region has 14 residues. From germline, CDR1 is LNHDA and CDR2 SQIVND (reference sequence). For the CDR3, the DNA is TGTGCCAGCGTTACCCAGGGGTCCAATCAGCCCCAGCATTTT. This sequence encodes CASVTQGSNQPQHF.

The V and J genes are TRBV20-1 and TRBJ1-5; weak D call: TRBD1 (5 bases). V dropped 2 bases and J dropped 2 bases, with 13 bases sitting between them. The CDR3 has 15 residues. Germline V gene data show CDR1 as DFQATT and CDR2 as SNEGSKA (reference sequence). The CDR3 DNA follows: TGCAGTGCTAGACGTGGGGCGTCGGGCAATCAGCCCCAGCATTTT. Its protein is CSARRGASGNQPQHF.

The chain combines TRBV7-9 with TRBJ2-7; 8 bases are shared with TRBD1. CDR1 is SEHNR, CDR2 FQNEAQ, per germline (reference sequence). V was clipped by 5 bases and J by 3 bases; unmatched bases: 6. The CDR3 extends over 14 amino acids. The CDR3 DNA sequence: TGTGCCAGCAGCCGAGGGACAGGCGGCTACGAGCAGTACTTC. Its protein product is CASSRGTGGYEQYF.

This clonotype was seen ten or more times. V usage is TRBV7-7 and J usage is TRBJ2-1, with D uncertain. Germline lookup yields CDR1 SSHAT and CDR2 FNYEAQ (reference sequence). Trimming stripped 2 bases from V and 5 bases from J, with 10 bases between. The CDR3 totals 14 residues. This CDR3 is CASSLLIGDNEQFF. The CDR3 region has the DNA TGTGCCAGCAGCTTATTGATAGGAGACAATGAGCAGTTCTTC.

This clonotype was counted many times. The V call is TRBV19, the J call TRBJ1-5, with D unclear. Between the trimmed V and J ends, which lost 5 bases and 4 bases, there was a span of 15 bases. CDR3 length: 15 amino acids. Germline CDR1 LNHDA, CDR2 SQIVND (reference sequence). For the CDR3, the DNA is TGTGCCAGTAGTCTGGAGGCAGAAGTAAATCAGCCCCAGCATTTT. Translating gives CASSLEAEVNQPQHF. Supplemented by reference TRBV19 and TRBJ1-5, the full variable domain reads DGGITQSPKYLFRKEGQNVTLSCEQNLNHDAMYWYRQDPGQGLRLIYYSQIVNDFQKGDIAEGYSVSREKKESFPLTVTSAQKNPTAFYLCASSLEAEVNQPQHFGDGTRLSIL.

The chain links TRBV6-1 to TRBJ1-3, with D hard to call. CDR3 length: 15 amino acids. Deletions cut 6 bases from V and 0 bases from J, with 12 bases between. Germline V CDR1 and CDR2: MNHNS, SASEGT. CDR3 nucleotides: TGTGCCAGCAGCTCCGGGCCGTACTCTGGAAACACCATATATTTT. It translates to CASSSGPYSGNTIYF.

A few counts support this clonotype. The V gene is TRBV7-2, the J gene TRBJ1-1; tentatively, D is TRBD1 (5 bases). Per the germline V gene, CDR1 is SGHTA and CDR2 is FQGNSA. The CDR3 extends over 15 amino acids. V shed 6 bases and J shed 2 bases, with 16 bases lying between them. The CDR3 nucleotides are TGTGCCAGCAGGCTGGGGGTCAGCCGTAACACTGAAGCTTTCTTT. Translating it yields CASRLGVSRNTEAFF.

This clonotype was counted many times. This rearrangement joins TRBV4-1 to TRBJ2-5; maybe TRBD2 (7 bases). With 0 bases removed from V and 5 bases from J, the gap between germline ends came to 16 bases. The germline V gene encodes CDR1 MGHRA and CDR2 YSYEKL. CDR3 length equals 16 residues. CDR3 DNA sequence: TGCGCCAGCAGCCAAGAATTTGCGGGGGCCGGGGAGACCCAGTACTTC. As protein: CASSQEFAGAGETQYF.

In this sample, this clonotype turned up many times. The gene calls are TRBV7-9 and TRBJ1-5, with no clear D. Germline-derived CDR1 and CDR2 are SEHNR and FQNEAQ (reference sequence). V gave up 8 bases and J gave up 8 bases, with 10 bases separating them. The CDR3 length is 11 residues. The CDR3 protein is CASGWGEPQHF. The DNA for the CDR3 is TGTGCCAGCGGTTGGGGTGAGCCCCAGCATTTT.

The chain carries TRBV5-5 and TRBJ1-5; tentatively, D is TRBD1 (5 bases). CDR3 size: 16 residues. Germline lookup yields CDR1 SGHKS and CDR2 YYEKEE (reference sequence). V dropped 3 bases and J dropped 1 base, with 14 bases sitting between them. In DNA form, the CDR3 reads TGTGCCAGCAGCTCAGGGCAGGCATTCAGCAATCAGCCCCAGCATTTT. Amino acids: CASSSGQAFSNQPQHF.

V and J are TRBV25-1 and TRBJ2-3; D gene ambiguous. Trimming shortened V by 5 bases and J by 5 bases, and 14 bases separated the two germline ends. The germline V gene has CDR1 MGHDK and CDR2 SYGVNS. The length of the CDR3 is 14 residues. As DNA, the CDR3 is TGTGCCAGCAGTCTCGAACCGGGCCAAGATACGCAGTATTTT. It yields the protein CASSLEPGQDTQYF.

The genes are TRBV7-3 and TRBJ2-5; D is perhaps TRBD2 (6 bases). CDR1 SGHTA and CDR2 FQGTGA come from the germline V gene. The CDR3 is 15 amino acids. V gave up 1 base and J gave up 4 bases, with 13 bases separating them. The CDR3 is CASSLNTGVGETQYF. CDR3 DNA sequence: TGTGCCAGCAGCTTAAACACGGGAGTGGGAGAGACCCAGTACTTC.

Only one count was recorded for this clonotype. V usage is TRBV10-3 and J usage is TRBJ1-1; 7 nucleotides agree with TRBD1. The ends lost 10 bases at V and 1 base at J; junction bases unmatched: 9. There are 14 residues in the CDR3. Germline V CDR1 and CDR2: ENHRY, SYGVKD. The CDR3, as DNA: TGTGCCAGCAGGAGACAGGGCCAGAACACTGAAGCTTTCTTT. Translating gives CASRRQGQNTEAFF.

The chain has TRBV29-1 and TRBJ1-1; 11 nucleotides match TRBD1. Per the germline V gene, CDR1 is SQVTM and CDR2 is ANQGSEA. V shed 1 base and J 6 bases; nucleotides not matched to a gene: 1. This CDR3 spans 13 amino acids. CDR3 region: CSVEAGQGAEAFF. CDR3 sequence (DNA): TGCAGCGTTGAAGCGGGACAGGGGGCTGAAGCTTTCTTT.

This chain connects TRBV3-1 to TRBJ2-1; 9 bases align to TRBD2. The CDR3 is 15 amino acids. J lost 5 bases, V lost 8 bases, and 10 bases had no gene match. From germline, CDR1 is LGHDT and CDR2 YNNKEL (reference sequence). For the CDR3, the DNA is TGTGCCAGCGGCTCCCCTAGCGGGGCCCACAATGAGCAGTTCTTC. Amino acids: CASGSPSGAHNEQFF.

Worth noting for this clonotype: A clone one base away is much larger, so this may be a read error. The chain couples TRBV9 to TRBJ2-1, with 8 bases aligning to TRBD1. Germline CDR1 is SGDLS and CDR2 is YYNGEE. The CDR3 runs to 15 residues. DNA of the CDR3: TGTGCCAGCAGCTCCGGACAGGGACAGCACAATGAGCAGTGCTTC. Encoded protein: CASSSGQGQHNEQCF. Complete variable domain (other parts from reference TRBV9 and TRBJ2-1): DSGVTQTPKHLITATGQRVTLRCSPRSGDLSVYWYQQSLDQGLQFLIQYYNGEERAKGNILERFSAQQFPDLHSELNLSSLELGDSALYFCASSSGQGQHNEQCFGPGTRLTVL.